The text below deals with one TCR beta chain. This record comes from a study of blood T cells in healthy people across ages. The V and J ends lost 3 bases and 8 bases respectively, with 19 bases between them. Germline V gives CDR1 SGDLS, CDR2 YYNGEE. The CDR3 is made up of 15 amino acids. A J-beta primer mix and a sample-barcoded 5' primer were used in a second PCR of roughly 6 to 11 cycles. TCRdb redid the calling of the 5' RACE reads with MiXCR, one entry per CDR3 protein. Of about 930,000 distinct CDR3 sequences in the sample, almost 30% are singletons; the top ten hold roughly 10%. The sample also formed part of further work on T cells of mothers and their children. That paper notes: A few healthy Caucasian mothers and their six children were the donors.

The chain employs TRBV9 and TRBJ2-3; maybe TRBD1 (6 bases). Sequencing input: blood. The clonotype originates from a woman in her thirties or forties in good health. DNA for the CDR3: TGTGCCAGCAGCGGAAACAGGATAGGGGGTGTTACGCAGTATTTT. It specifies CASSGNRIGGVTQYF.